The text below deals with one TCR beta chain. This sample is part of a study of Ad26.COV2.S vaccination and SARS-CoV-2 variants. Sequencing was performed with immunoSEQ multiplex PCR; in TCRdb, only in-frame clones are kept and a portion is missing. Of a few hundred thousand clones listed, 90% are singletons. V was clipped by 2 bases and J by 8 bases; unmatched bases: 1. This CDR3 has 12 amino acids. Germline loops: CDR1 SGHAT, CDR2 FQNNGV. Stated treatment: about 20 received Ad26.COV2.S at low or high dose, single or two shots; 5 received placebo; per-sample allocation not given. Day 63 after the first vaccine or placebo injection was the time point for sampling.

Sequences were derived from peripheral blood, sampled in a trial of Ad26.COV2.S vaccine versus placebo. The origin of this receptor is a person between 18 and 65 years old who received the Ad26.COV2.S COVID-19 vaccine or a placebo. This chain uses TRBV11-2 with TRBJ1-1; TRBD1 agrees at 8 bases. CDR3 loop: CASSLQGAEAFF. The CDR3 DNA follows: TGTGCCAGCAGCTTACAGGGGGCCGAAGCTTTCTTT.